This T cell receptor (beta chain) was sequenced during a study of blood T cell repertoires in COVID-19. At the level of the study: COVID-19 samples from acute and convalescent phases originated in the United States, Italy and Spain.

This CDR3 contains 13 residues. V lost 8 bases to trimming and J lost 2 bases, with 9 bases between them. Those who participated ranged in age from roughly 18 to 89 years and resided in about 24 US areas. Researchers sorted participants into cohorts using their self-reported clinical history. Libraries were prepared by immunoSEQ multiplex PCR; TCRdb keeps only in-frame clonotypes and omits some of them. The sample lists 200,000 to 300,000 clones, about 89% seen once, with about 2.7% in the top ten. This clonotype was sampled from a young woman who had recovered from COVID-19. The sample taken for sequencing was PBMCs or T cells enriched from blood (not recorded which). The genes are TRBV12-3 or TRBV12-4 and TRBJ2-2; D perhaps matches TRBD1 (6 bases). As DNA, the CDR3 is TGTGCCAGCGGACAGTCAAACACCGGGGAGCTGTTTTTT. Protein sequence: CASGQSNTGELFF.